The clone carrying this T cell receptor beta chain was detected a few times. V gave up 3 bases and J gave up 5 bases; unmatched junction bases: 6. Germline lookup yields CDR1 MDHEN and CDR2 SYDVKM. The CDR3 contains 14 residues. The data belong to a study of T cells after yellow fever vaccination. TCRdb analysed the 5' RACE reads with MiXCR anew, one entry per CDR3 protein. The table records 500,000 to 650,000 distinct CDR3 sequences, 9% to 15% of them present only once. Here the sequenced sample was PBMCs, taken on the day of the yellow fever booster vaccination. The TCR sequence derives from a man aged 25-45 years who received the YFV17D yellow fever vaccine. This chain connects TRBV28 to TRBJ2-5; 7 positions match TRBD1. The CDR3: CASSFWTGLETQYF. CDR3 nucleotides: TGTGCCAGCAGTTTCTGGACAGGATTGGAGACCCAGTACTTC.